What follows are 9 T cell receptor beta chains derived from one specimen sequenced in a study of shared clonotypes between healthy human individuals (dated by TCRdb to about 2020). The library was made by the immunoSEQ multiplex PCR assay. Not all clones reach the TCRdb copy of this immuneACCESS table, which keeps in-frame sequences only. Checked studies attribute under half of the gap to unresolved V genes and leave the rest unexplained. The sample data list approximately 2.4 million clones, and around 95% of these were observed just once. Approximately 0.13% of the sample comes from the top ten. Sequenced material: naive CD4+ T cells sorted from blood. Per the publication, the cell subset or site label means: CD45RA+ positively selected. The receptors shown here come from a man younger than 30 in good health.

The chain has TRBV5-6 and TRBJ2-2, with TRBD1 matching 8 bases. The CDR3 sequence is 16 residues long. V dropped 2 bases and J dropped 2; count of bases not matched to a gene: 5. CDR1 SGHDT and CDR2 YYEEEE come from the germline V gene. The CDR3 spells CASSFQTGANTGELFF. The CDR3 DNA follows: TGTGCCAGCAGCTTTCAGACAGGGGCCAACACCGGGGAGCTGTTTTTT. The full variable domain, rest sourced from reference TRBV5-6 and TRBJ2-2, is DAGVTQSPTHLIKTRGQQVTLRCSPKSGHDTVSWYQQALGQGPQFIFQYYEEEERQRGNFPDRFSGHQFPNYSSELNVNALLLGDSALYLCASSFQTGANTGELFFGEGSRLTVL.

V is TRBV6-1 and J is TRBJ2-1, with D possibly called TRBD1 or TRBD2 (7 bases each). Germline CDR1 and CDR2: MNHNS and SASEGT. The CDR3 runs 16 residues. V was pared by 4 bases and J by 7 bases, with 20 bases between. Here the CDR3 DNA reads TGTGCCAGCAGTGCAACAGGGGCTCGGGGAGGGAATGAGCAGTTCTTC. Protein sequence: CASSATGARGGNEQFF.

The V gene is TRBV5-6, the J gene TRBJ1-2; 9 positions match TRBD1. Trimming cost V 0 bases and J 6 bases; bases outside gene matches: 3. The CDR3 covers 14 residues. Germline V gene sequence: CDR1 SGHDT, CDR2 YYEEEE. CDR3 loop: CASSLAGQGHGYTF. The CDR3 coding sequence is TGTGCCAGCAGCTTGGCGGGACAGGGACATGGCTACACCTTC.

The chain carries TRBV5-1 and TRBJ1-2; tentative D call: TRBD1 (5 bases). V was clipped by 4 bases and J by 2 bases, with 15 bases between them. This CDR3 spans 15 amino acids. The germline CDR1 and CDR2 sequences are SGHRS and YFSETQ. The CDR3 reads CASSPTSGLNYGYTF. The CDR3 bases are TGCGCCAGCAGCCCTACATCGGGACTCAACTATGGCTACACCTTC.

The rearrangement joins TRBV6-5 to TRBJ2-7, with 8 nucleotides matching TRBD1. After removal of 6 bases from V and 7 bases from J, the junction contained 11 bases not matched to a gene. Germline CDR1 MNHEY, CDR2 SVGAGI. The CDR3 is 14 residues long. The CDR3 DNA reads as TGTGCCAGCAGACGAGGGCAGGGGGCGCATGAGCAGTACTTC. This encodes CASRRGQGAHEQYF.

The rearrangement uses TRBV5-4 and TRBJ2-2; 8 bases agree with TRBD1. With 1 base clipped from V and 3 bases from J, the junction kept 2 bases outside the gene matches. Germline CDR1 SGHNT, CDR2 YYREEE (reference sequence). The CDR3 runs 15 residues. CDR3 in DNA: TGTGCCAGCAGCTTGATGACAGGGGACACCGGGGAGCTGTTTTTT. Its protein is CASSLMTGDTGELFF.

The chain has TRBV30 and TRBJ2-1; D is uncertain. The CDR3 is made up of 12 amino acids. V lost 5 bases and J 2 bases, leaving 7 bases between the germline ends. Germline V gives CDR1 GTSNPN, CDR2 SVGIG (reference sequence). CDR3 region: CAWGQTYNEQFF. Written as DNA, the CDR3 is TGTGCCTGGGGCCAAACCTACAATGAGCAGTTCTTC.

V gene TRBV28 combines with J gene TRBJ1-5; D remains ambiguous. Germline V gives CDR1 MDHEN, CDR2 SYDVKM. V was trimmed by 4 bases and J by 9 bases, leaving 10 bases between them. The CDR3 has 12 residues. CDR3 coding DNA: TGTGCCAGCAGTTACGTGGGGTTGCCCCAGCATTTT. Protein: CASSYVGLPQHF.

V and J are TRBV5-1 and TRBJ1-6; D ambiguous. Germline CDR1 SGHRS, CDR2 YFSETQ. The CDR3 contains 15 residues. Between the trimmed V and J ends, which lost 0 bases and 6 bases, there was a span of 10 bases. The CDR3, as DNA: TGCGCCAGCAGCTTGGAAGGCCTATCTAATTCACCCCTCCACTTT. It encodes CASSLEGLSNSPLHF.